This TCR beta chain comes out of a study of blood T cell repertoires in COVID-19. About the study: Sites in the United States, Italy and Spain provided acute and convalescent COVID-19 samples. From T cells, B-cell-depleted T cells, or PBMCs came the material, which was cDNA or gDNA.

Original analysis: Estimation of nucleated cell counts relied on the amplification of reference gene primers. Produced via immunoSEQ multiplex PCR; TCRdb's table is partial and in-frame only. V and J calls and clone size are those listed in that table; D and trimming were worked out from the DNA. The sample has about 270,000 clones, around 82% seen once. Germline CDR1 is LNHDA and CDR2 is SQIVND (reference sequence). Trimming cost V 3 bases and J 9 bases, with 14 bases left between them. This CDR3 contains 13 residues. V is TRBV19 and J is TRBJ2-5; possible D gene TRBD1, 6 bases. The source material was peripheral blood. This clonotype was sampled from an elderly man with acute or convalescent COVID-19. In nucleotides, the CDR3 is TGTGCCAGTAGTATGGACAGTCCCGGGGCCCAGTACTTC. It specifies CASSMDSPGAQYF.